The sequence of this T cell receptor (beta chain) was determined in a study of early T cells in non-severe SARS-CoV-2 infection. This clonotype was counted at least ten times. Germline V gene lookup returns CDR1 DFQATT and CDR2 SNEGSKA (reference sequence). This CDR3 has 13 amino acids. Trimming left V 4 bases short and J 5 bases short, with 14 bases between. Attached unique molecular identifiers marked individual cDNA molecules. TCRdb used MiXCR to reprocess the 5' RACE reads, holding one entry per CDR3 protein. The data show 50,000 to 60,000 distinct CDR3 sequences, 9.5% to 11% seen once. The clonotype comes from an adult who was a healthcare worker with PCR-confirmed SARS-CoV-2 infection or an uninfected control (not recorded which). V gene TRBV20-1 combines with J gene TRBJ2-5; D unclear. The sequenced material came from whole blood. DNA of the CDR3: TGCAGTGCTACGCCCTCCTATCGGGAGACCCAGTACTTC. Translating gives CSATPSYRETQYF.